Here is one TCR beta chain with its context. No antigen is known for it. This entry belongs to a study of tissue T cells after allogeneic stem cell transplantation. Study summary: All graft-versus-host disease patients had gastrointestinal involvement and received several lines of directed therapy.

Study findings and constraints: Anatomically similar tissues had similar TCR repertoires within each patient. Which tissue TCRs were alloreactive or antigen-specific was not determined. Some clones might be persisting host cells.

Assay used: immunoSEQ multiplex PCR; TCRdb lists only in-frame clones, some missing. The sample consists of tens of thousands of clones, more than 90% of them appearing once. Germline-derived CDR1 and CDR2 are LNHDA and SQIVND (reference sequence). V shed 7 bases and J shed 6 bases, with 14 bases lying between them. This CDR3 contains 13 residues. This TCR was recovered from a woman aged 40 to 75 who later had graft-versus-host disease after an allogeneic stem cell transplant. The chain joins TRBV19 to TRBJ2-3; maybe TRBD2 (5 bases). The material sequenced was blood, taken before transplantation. CDR3 sequence reads: CASNREYPDTQYF. CDR3 DNA sequence: TGTGCCAGTAACCGGGAATACCCCGATACGCAGTATTTT. Drawing the rest from reference TRBV19 and TRBJ2-3, the complete variable domain is DGGITQSPKYLFRKEGQNVTLSCEQNLNHDAMYWYRQDPGQGLRLIYYSQIVNDFQKGDIAEGYSVSREKKESFPLTVTSAQKNPTAFYLCASNREYPDTQYFGPGTRLTVL.